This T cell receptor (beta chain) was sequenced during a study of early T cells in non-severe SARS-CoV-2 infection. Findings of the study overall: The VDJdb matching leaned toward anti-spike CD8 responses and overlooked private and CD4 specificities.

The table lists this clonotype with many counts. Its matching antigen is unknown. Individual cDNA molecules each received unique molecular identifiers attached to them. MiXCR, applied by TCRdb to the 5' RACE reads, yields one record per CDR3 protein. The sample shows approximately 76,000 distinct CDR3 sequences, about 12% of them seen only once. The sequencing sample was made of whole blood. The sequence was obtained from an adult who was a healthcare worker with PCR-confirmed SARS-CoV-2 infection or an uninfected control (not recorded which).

In DNA form, the CDR3 reads TGTGCCAGCAGCCAAGGGCTCTCAGGGGCCCCTCAGCCCCAGCATTTT. Encoded protein: CASSQGLSGAPQPQHF. The chain employs TRBV3-1 and TRBJ1-5; a weak D match, TRBD1 (6 bases). V lost 1 base to trimming and J lost 6 bases, with 16 bases between them. Germline CDR1 is LGHDT and CDR2 is YNNKEL (reference sequence). The length of the CDR3 is 16 residues. Full variable domain (outside the CDR3, taken from reference TRBV3-1 and TRBJ1-5): DTAVSQTPKYLVTQMGNDKSIKCEQNLGHDTMYWYKQDSKKFLKIMFSYNNKELIINETVPNRFSPKSPDKAHLNLHINSLELGDSAVYFCASSQGLSGAPQPQHFGDGTRLSIL.